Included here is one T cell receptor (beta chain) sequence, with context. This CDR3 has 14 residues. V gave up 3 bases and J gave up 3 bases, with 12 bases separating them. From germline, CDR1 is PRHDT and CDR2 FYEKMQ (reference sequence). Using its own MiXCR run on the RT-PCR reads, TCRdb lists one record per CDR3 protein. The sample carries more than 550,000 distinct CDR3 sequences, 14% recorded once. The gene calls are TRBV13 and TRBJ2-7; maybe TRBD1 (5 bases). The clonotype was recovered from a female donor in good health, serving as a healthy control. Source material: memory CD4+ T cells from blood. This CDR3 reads CASSFRAGLYEQYF. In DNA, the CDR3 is TGTGCCAGCAGCTTCCGCGCAGGGCTCTACGAGCAGTACTTC.